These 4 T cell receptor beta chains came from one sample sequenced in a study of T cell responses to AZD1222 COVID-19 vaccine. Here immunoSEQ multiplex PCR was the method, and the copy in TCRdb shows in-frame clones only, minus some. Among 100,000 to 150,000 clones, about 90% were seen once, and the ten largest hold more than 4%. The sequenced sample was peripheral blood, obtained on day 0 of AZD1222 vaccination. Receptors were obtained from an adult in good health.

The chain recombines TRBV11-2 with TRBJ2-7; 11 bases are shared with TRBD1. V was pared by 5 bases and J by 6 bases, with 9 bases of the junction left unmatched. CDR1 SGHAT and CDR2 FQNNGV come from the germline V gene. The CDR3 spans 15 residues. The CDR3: CASSGGQGDHSEQYF. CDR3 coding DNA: TGTGCCAGCAGCGGGGGACAGGGGGACCACTCCGAGCAGTACTTC.

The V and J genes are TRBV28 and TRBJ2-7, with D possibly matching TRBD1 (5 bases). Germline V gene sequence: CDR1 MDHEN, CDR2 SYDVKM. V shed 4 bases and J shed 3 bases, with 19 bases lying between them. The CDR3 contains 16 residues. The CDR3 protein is CASSYEQPRQNYEQYF. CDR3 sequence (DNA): TGTGCCAGCAGTTACGAGCAGCCACGACAGAACTACGAGCAGTACTTC. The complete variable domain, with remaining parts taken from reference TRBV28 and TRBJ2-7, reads DVKVTQSSRYLVKRTGEKVFLECVQDMDHENMFWYRQDPGLGLRLIYFSYDVKMKEKGDIPEGYSVSREKKERFSLILESASTNQTSMYLCASSYEQPRQNYEQYFGPGTRLTVT.

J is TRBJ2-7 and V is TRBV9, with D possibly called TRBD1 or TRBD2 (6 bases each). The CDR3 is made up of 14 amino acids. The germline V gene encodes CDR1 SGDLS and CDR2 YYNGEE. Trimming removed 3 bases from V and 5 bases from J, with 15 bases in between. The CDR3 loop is CASSDRGASDEQYF. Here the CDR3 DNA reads TGTGCCAGCAGCGATAGGGGGGCTTCGGACGAGCAGTACTTC.

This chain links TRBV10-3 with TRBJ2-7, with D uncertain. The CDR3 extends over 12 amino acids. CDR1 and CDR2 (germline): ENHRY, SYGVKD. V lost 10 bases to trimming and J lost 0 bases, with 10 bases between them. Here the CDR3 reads CATGVLSYEQYF. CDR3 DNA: TGTGCCACTGGGGTTCTCTCCTACGAGCAGTACTTC.